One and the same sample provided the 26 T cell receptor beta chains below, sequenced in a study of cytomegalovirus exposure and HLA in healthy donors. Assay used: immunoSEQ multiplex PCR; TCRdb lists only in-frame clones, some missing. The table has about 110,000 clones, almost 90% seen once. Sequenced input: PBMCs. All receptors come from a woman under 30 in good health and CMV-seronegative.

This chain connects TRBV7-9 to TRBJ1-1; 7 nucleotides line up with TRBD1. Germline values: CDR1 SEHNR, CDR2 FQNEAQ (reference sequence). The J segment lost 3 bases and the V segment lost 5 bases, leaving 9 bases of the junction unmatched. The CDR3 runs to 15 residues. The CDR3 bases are TGTGCCAGCAGCCCGCGGACAGGAGGACACACTGAAGCTTTCTTT. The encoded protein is CASSPRTGGHTEAFF.

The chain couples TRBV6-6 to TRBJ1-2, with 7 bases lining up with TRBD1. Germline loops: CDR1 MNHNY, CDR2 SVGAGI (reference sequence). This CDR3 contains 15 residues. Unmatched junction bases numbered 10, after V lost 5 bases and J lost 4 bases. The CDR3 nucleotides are TGTGCCAGCAGTACTGTTATGCGGGACAGCTATGGCTACACCTTC. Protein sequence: CASSTVMRDSYGYTF.

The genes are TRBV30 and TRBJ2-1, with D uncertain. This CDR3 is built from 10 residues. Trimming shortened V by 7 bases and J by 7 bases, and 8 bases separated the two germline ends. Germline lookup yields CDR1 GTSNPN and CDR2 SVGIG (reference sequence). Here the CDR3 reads CALVDNEQFF. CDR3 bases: TGTGCCTTGGTAGATAATGAGCAGTTCTTC.

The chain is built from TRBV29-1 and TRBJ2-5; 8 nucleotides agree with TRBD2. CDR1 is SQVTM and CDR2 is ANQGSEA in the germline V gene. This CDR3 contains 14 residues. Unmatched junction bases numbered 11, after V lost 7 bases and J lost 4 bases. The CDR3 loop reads CSAECGGRRETQYF. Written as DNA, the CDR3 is TGCAGCGCCGAATGCGGGGGGAGGAGAGAGACCCAGTACTTC.

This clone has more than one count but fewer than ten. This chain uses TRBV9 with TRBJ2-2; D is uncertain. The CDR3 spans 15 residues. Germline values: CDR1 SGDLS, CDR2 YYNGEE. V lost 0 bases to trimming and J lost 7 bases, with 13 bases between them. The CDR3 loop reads CASSVEARIGGELFF. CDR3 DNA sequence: TGTGCCAGCAGCGTAGAGGCTAGAATTGGCGGGGAGCTGTTTTTT.

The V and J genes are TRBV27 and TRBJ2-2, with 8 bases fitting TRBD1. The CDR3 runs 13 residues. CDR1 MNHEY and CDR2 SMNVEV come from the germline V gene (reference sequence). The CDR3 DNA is TGTACGCAACAGGGGGGAAACACCGGGGAGCTGTTTTTT. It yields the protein CTQQGGNTGELFF.

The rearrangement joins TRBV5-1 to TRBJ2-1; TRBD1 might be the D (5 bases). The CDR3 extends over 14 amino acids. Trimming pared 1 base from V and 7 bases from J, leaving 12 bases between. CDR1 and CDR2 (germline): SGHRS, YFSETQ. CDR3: CASSLWGTGNEQFF. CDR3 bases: TGCGCCAGCAGCTTGTGGGGTACAGGAAATGAGCAGTTCTTC.

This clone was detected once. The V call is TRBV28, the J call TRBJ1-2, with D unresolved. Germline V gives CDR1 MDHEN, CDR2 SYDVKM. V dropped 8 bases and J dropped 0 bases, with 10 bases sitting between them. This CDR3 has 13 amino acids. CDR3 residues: CASCLTTNYGYTF. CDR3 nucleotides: TGTGCCAGCTGCCTCACAACTAACTATGGCTACACCTTC.

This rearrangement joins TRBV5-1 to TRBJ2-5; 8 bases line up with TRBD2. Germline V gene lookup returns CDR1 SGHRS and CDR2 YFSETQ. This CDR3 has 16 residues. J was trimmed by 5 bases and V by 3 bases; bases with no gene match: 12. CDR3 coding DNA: TGCGCCAGCAGCTCCGAACCAGCGGGAGTAGGGGAGACCCAGTACTTC. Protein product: CASSSEPAGVGETQYF.

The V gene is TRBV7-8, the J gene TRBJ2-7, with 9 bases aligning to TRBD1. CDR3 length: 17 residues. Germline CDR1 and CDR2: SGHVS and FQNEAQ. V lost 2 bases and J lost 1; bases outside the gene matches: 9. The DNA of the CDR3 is TGTGCCAGCAGCTTACCACAGGACAGGGGAGTTTCCTACGAGCAGTACTTC. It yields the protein CASSLPQDRGVSYEQYF.

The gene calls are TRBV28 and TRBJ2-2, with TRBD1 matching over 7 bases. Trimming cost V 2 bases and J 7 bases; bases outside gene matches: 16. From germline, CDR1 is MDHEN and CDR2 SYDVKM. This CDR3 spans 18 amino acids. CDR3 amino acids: CASSLGGQAGIIGGELFF. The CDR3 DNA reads TGTGCCAGCAGTTTAGGTGGACAGGCTGGAATAATCGGCGGGGAGCTGTTTTTT. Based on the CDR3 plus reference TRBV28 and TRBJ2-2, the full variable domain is DVKVTQSSRYLVKRTGEKVFLECVQDMDHENMFWYRQDPGLGLRLIYFSYDVKMKEKGDIPEGYSVSREKKERFSLILESASTNQTSMYLCASSLGGQAGIIGGELFFGEGSRLTVL.

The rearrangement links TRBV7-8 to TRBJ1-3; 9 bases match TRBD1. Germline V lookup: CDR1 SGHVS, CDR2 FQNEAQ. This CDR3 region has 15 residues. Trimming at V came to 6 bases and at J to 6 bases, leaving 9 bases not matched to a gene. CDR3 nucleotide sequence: TGTGCCAGCAGACCTCCCGGGACAGGGAAAAACACCATATATTTT. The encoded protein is CASRPPGTGKNTIYF.

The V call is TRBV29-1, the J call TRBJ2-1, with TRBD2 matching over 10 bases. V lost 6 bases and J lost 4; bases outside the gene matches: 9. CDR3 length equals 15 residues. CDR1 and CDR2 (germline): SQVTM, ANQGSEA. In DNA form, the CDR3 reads TGCAGCGTCGTAACACTAGCGGGGAGGTACAATGAGCAGTTCTTC. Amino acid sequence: CSVVTLAGRYNEQFF.

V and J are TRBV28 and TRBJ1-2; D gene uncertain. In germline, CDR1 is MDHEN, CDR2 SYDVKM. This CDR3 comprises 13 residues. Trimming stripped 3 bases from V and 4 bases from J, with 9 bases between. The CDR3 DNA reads TGTGCCAGCAGTTTTGACTCCACCTATGGCTACACCTTC. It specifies CASSFDSTYGYTF.

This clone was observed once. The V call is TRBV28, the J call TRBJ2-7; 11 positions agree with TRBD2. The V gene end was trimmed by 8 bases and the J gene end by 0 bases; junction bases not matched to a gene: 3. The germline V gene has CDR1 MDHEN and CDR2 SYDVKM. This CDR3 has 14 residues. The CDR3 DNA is TGTGCCAGCGTAGCGGGAGGGTTCTCCTACGAGCAGTACTTC. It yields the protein CASVAGGFSYEQYF.

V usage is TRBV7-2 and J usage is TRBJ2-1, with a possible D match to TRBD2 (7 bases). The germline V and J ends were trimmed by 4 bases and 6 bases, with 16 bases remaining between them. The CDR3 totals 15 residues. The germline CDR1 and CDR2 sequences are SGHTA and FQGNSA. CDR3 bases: TGTGCCAGCAGCTCCGGACTAGGGGGGACCAATGAGCAGTTCTTC. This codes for CASSSGLGGTNEQFF. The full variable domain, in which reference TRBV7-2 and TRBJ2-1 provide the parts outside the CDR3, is GAGVSQSPSNKVTEKGKDVELRCDPISGHTALYWYRQSLGQGLEFLIYFQGNSAPDKSGLPSDRFSAERTGGSVSTLTIQRTQQEDSAVYLCASSSGLGGTNEQFFGPGTRLTVL.

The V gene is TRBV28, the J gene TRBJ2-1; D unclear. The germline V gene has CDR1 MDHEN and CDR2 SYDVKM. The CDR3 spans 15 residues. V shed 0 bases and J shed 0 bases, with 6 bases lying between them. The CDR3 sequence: CASSLWRSSYNEQFF. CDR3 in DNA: TGTGCCAGCAGTTTATGGCGGAGCTCCTACAATGAGCAGTTCTTC.

This chain's CDR3 is CASSYGFLRARAEAFF. Here the CDR3 DNA reads TGTGCCAGCAGCTATGGGTTTCTACGGGCGCGGGCTGAAGCTTTCTTT. V gene TRBV27 combines with J gene TRBJ1-1; D not certain. In germline, CDR1 is MNHEY, CDR2 SMNVEV (reference sequence). This CDR3 is 16 amino acids long. V lost 6 bases to trimming and J lost 6 bases, with 23 bases between them.

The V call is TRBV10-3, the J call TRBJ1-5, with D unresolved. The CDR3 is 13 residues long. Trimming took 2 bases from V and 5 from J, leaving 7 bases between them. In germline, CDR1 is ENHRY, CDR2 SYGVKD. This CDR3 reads CAISEGLDQPQHF. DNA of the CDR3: TGTGCCATCAGTGAGGGGCTCGATCAGCCCCAGCATTTT.

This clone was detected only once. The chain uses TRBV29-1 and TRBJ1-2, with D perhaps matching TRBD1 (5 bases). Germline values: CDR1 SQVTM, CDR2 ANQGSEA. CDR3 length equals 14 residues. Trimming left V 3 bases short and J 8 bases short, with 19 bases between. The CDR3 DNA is TGCAGCGTTGAGGGGGGGGGAGAGGGAAGAGGCTACACCTTC. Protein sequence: CSVEGGGEGRGYTF.

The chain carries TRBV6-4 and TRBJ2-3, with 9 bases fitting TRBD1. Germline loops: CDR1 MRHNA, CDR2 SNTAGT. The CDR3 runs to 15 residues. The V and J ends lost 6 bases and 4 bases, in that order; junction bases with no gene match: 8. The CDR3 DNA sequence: TGTGCCAGCAGGGAAGGGACAGGGTCGGCAGATACGCAGTATTTT. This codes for CASREGTGSADTQYF.

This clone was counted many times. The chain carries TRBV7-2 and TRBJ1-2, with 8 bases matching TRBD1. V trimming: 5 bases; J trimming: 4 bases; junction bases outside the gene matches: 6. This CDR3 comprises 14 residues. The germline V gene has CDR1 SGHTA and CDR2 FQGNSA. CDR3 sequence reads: CASSMGQALYGYTF. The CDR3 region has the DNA TGTGCCAGCAGCATGGGACAGGCCCTCTATGGCTACACCTTC.

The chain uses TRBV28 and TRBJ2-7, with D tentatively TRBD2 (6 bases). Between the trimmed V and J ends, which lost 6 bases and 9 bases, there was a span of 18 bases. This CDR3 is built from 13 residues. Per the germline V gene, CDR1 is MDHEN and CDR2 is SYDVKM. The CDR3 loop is CASRLLFDGGQYF. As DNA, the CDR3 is TGTGCCAGCAGGCTGCTCTTCGACGGGGGGCAGTACTTC.

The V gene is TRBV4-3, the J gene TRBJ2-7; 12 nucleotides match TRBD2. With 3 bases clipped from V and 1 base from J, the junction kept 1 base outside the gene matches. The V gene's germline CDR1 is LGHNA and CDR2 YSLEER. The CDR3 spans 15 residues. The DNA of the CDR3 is TGCGCCAGCAGCCACGGACTAGCGGGATCCTACGAGCAGTACTTC. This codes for CASSHGLAGSYEQYF.

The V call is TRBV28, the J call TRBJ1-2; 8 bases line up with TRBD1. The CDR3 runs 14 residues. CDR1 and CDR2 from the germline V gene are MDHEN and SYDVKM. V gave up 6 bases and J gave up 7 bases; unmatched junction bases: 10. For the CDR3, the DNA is TGTGCCAGCAGATCCCAGGGGGCGTGGACTGGCTACACCTTC. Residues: CASRSQGAWTGYTF.

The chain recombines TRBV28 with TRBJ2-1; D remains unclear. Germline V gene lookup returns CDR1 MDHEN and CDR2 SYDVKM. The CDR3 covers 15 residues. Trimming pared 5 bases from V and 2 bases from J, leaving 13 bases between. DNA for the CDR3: TGTGCCAGCAGTCTCGTGGCGGAAGCCTACAATGAGCAGTTCTTC. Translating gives CASSLVAEAYNEQFF.